The 18 T cell receptor beta chains in this list originate from one sample, sequenced in a study of low-dose radiotherapy and immunotherapy resistance in tumors. TRAV- and TRBV-specific primers, spanning alpha and beta chains, primed first-strand cDNA. Amplification of TCRs used a constant-region primer and V-primer adapter for roughly 18 PCR cycles. TCRdb reprocessed the reads via MiXCR and lists one record per CDR3 protein. The table records 30,000 to 50,000 distinct CDR3 sequences, 25% to 40% of them present only once. Time point specified: before trial treatment. The source material was PBMCs, sampled before treatment. These receptors were taken from a male donor with gallbladder cancer.

The table lists this clonotype with many counts. The genes are TRBV5-5 and TRBJ2-2; D unclear. The V end lost 0 bases, the J end lost 2 bases, and 8 bases lay between the germline ends. The CDR3 has 15 amino acids. CDR1 and CDR2 from the germline V gene are SGHKS and YYEKEE (reference sequence). The CDR3, as DNA: TGTGCCAGCAGCTTGGTCGCCAGCAACACCGGGGAGCTGTTTTTT. Protein: CASSLVASNTGELFF.

As concerns this clonotype: This likely traces to a read error, being one base from a far larger clone. The CDR3 is CASSARQGSYEQYF. In nucleotides, the CDR3 is TGTGCCAGCAGTGCAAGACAGGGATCCTACGAGCAGTACTTC. The chain employs TRBV13 and TRBJ2-7; 7 bases map to TRBD1. V was pared by 6 bases and J by 1 base, with 6 bases of the junction left unmatched. CDR1 PRHDT and CDR2 FYEKMQ come from the germline V gene (reference sequence). The CDR3 runs to 14 residues. The full variable domain, completed using reference TRBV13 and TRBJ2-7, is AAGVIQSPRHLIKEKRETATLKCYPIPRHDTVYWYQQGPGQDPQFLISFYEKMQSDKGSIPDRFSAQQFSDYHSELNMSSLELGDSALYFCASSARQGSYEQYFGPGTRLTVT.

Of note for this clonotype: A read error is likely here: a far larger clone is one base away. This chain links TRBV28 with TRBJ2-7; 12 bases are shared with TRBD1. V dropped 1 base and J dropped 7; count of bases not matched to a gene: 20. Germline CDR1 and CDR2: MDHEN and SYDVKM. CDR3 length: 20 residues. CDR3 nucleotide sequence: TGTGCCAGCAGTTTATTTGGGGACAGGGGGCTTGTGAGGTCCTACAATGAGCAGTACTTC. Encoded protein: CASSLFGDRGLVRSYNEQYF.

This clonotype was recorded many times. The gene calls are TRBV5-1 and TRBJ1-2, with D uncertain. From germline, CDR1 is SGHRS and CDR2 YFSETQ. This CDR3 is 10 amino acids long. The germline V and J ends were trimmed by 4 bases and 8 bases, with 6 bases remaining between them. In DNA form, the CDR3 reads TGCGCCAGCAGCACGTCGGGCTACACCTTC. This encodes CASSTSGYTF.

This clonotype was seen at least ten times. The chain carries TRBV28 and TRBJ2-7, with 8 bases matching TRBD2. Germline V CDR1 and CDR2: MDHEN, SYDVKM. The CDR3 covers 16 residues. V lost 5 bases, J lost 6 bases, and 15 bases stayed unmatched. In nucleotides, the CDR3 is TGTGCCAGCAGTCCAGAGGGGGAGCGGGAGTATGGCGAGCAGTACTTC. Translated, it gives CASSPEGEREYGEQYF.

In regard to this clonotype: Given a far larger clone just one base away, this is likely a sequencing read error. This chain links TRBV5-4 with TRBJ2-7; TRBD1 is a possible D gene (7 bases). The end of the DNA aligns better with TRBJ2-5, so the J call may be wrong. The CDR3 contains 15 residues. Germline CDR1 and CDR2: SGHNT and YYREEE (reference sequence). Written as DNA, the CDR3 is TGTGCCAGCACCTTGGGGGGACAGAAGGGAGAGACCCAGTACTTC. Translating gives CASTLGGQKGETQYF.

The chain links TRBV5-5 to TRBJ1-1; D not certain. V was clipped by 2 bases and J by 2 bases, with 4 bases between them. The CDR3 is 12 residues long. The germline V gene has CDR1 SGHKS and CDR2 YYEKEE (reference sequence). This chain's CDR3 is CASSFFNTEAFF. CDR3 bases: TGTGCCAGCAGCTTCTTTAACACTGAAGCTTTCTTT.

This clonotype showed up just a few times. This chain connects TRBV10-3 to TRBJ1-4; D unclear. This CDR3 contains 13 residues. Trimming removed 2 bases from V and 8 bases from J, with 9 bases in between. Germline CDR1 and CDR2: ENHRY and SYGVKD. The CDR3 loop is CAISEPTGEKLFF. The CDR3 DNA reads TGTGCCATCAGTGAGCCGACTGGGGAAAAACTGTTTTTT.

This clonotype is classed as medium-sized. This chain joins TRBV28 and TRBJ2-5; D is unclear. Germline CDR1 reads MDHEN; CDR2 reads SYDVKM. The CDR3 contains 11 residues. Trimming stripped 7 bases from V and 3 bases from J, with 6 bases between. CDR3 DNA: TGTGCCAGCATTGGGGAAGAGACCCAGTACTTC. Its translation: CASIGEETQYF. Together with reference TRBV28 and TRBJ2-5, the CDR3 gives the full variable domain: DVKVTQSSRYLVKRTGEKVFLECVQDMDHENMFWYRQDPGLGLRLIYFSYDVKMKEKGDIPEGYSVSREKKERFSLILESASTNQTSMYLCASIGEETQYFGPGTRLLVL.

There are many counts of this clonotype. The chain links TRBV5-1 to TRBJ2-5; 8 bases map to TRBD2. The CDR3 is 13 residues long. Unmatched junction bases numbered 3, after V lost 4 bases and J lost 4 bases. Germline CDR1 is SGHRS and CDR2 is YFSETQ. The CDR3 sequence: CASSPGLAETQYF. DNA of the CDR3: TGCGCCAGCAGCCCAGGACTAGCAGAGACCCAGTACTTC.

In this sample, this clonotype turned up once. The rearrangement uses TRBV11-2 and TRBJ2-3; no firm D call. Germline CDR1 reads SGHAT; CDR2 reads FQNNGV. The ends were cut back, 5 bases at V and 4 bases at J, with 10 bases in the middle. CDR3 length: 13 residues. DNA of the CDR3: TGTGCCAGCAGCCCAGGACGCGCAGATACGCAGTATTTT. Encoded protein: CASSPGRADTQYF.

This clonotype has ten or more counts. J is TRBJ2-2 and V is TRBV12-3 or TRBV12-4, with D perhaps matching TRBD2 (5 bases). CDR3 length equals 13 residues. The ends were cut back, 5 bases at V and 5 bases at J, with 9 bases in the middle. CDR3 nucleotide sequence: TGTGCCAGCAGTCGTGGAGGAACCGGGGAGCTGTTTTTT. Translation: CASSRGGTGELFF.

This clonotype was counted at least ten times. V is TRBV28 and J is TRBJ1-5, with D uncertain. Per germline, CDR1 MDHEN and CDR2 SYDVKM. Trimming removed 8 bases at V and 2 bases at J, with 10 bases between. CDR3 length: 13 amino acids. CDR3 region: CASRRQRNQPQHF. In nucleotides, the CDR3 is TGTGCCAGCCGACGACAACGCAATCAGCCCCAGCATTTT.

This clonotype was observed a few times. This sequence joins TRBV6-1 and TRBJ1-6, with no clear D. This CDR3 has 15 amino acids. The germline CDR1 and CDR2 sequences are MNHNS and SASEGT. With 5 bases removed from V and 7 bases from J, the gap between germline ends came to 15 bases. CDR3 loop: CASSYGRVVNSPLHF. The CDR3 DNA reads TGTGCCAGCAGTTACGGTAGGGTTGTGAATTCACCCCTCCACTTT.

This clonotype appeared many times. This chain uses TRBV21-1 with TRBJ2-5. TRBV21-1 is labeled a pseudogene. There are 16 residues in the CDR3. CDR3 bases: TGTGCCAGCAGCCCCCAAACCCGAACGAATCAAGAGACCCAGTACTTC. It specifies CASSPQTRTNQETQYF.

This clonotype has ten or more counts. The chain links TRBV28 to TRBJ2-7, with D uncertain. Germline CDR1 is MDHEN and CDR2 is SYDVKM. The CDR3 sequence is 13 residues long. The V end was cut by 6 bases, the J end by 3 bases, with 12 bases between. The CDR3 loop is CASRTTRYYEQYF. The CDR3 nucleotides are TGTGCCAGCAGGACCACGCGTTACTACGAGCAGTACTTC. Together with reference TRBV28 and TRBJ2-7, the CDR3 gives the full variable domain: DVKVTQSSRYLVKRTGEKVFLECVQDMDHENMFWYRQDPGLGLRLIYFSYDVKMKEKGDIPEGYSVSREKKERFSLILESASTNQTSMYLCASRTTRYYEQYFGPGTRLTVT.

V gene TRBV29-1 combines with J gene TRBJ1-6; D is possibly TRBD1 (5 bases). CDR3 length: 13 amino acids. V dropped 5 bases and J dropped 7 bases, with 12 bases sitting between them. Germline V gene lookup returns CDR1 SQVTM and CDR2 ANQGSEA. CDR3 in amino acids: CSVQGEGNSPLHF. CDR3 sequence (DNA): TGCAGCGTTCAAGGGGAGGGGAATTCACCCCTCCACTTT. The entire variable domain, with the rest obtained from reference TRBV29-1 and TRBJ1-6, is as follows: SAVISQKPSRDICQRGTSLTIQCQVDSQVTMMFWYRQQPGQSLTLIATANQGSEATYESGFVIDKFPISRPNLTFSTLTVSNMSPEDSSIYLCSVQGEGNSPLHFGNGTRLTVT.

The V and J genes are TRBV21-1 and TRBJ2-2; the table gives TRBD1 as D, unverified against the DNA. TRBV21-1 is listed as a pseudogene. CDR3 length: 15 residues. This chain's CDR3 is CASSKKDNNTGELFF. DNA for the CDR3: TGTGCCAGCAGCAAAAAGGACAACAACACCGGGGAGCTGTTTTTT.